This T cell receptor beta chain was identified during a study of radiotherapy plus CTLA-4 blockade in lung cancer. Findings and limits, study-wide: Radiotherapy was combined with ipilimumab, and tumor-derived TCR clones then expanded in blood.

Remarks on this clone: Its matching antigen is unknown. The same CDR3 also results from other DNA sequences found in this sample.

The CDR3 is made up of 13 amino acids. V shed 2 bases and J shed 2 bases, with 8 bases lying between them. Germline lookup yields CDR1 SGHNT and CDR2 YYREEE (reference sequence). Using immunoSEQ multiplex PCR, the repertoire was profiled, and TCRdb retains in-frame clones only, with some absent. The data contain 95,000 to 150,000 clones, 75% to 90% of them seen just once; the ten biggest clones take up roughly 6.9%. The receptor was isolated from a human donor with non-small cell lung cancer that progressed on radiotherapy plus ipilimumab. The V gene is TRBV5-4, the J gene TRBJ2-7; unclear D gene. The sequenced sample was peripheral blood, obtained from a patient treated with radiotherapy plus ipilimumab. The CDR3: CASSFAGAYEQYF. CDR3 DNA: TGTGCCAGCAGCTTCGCAGGAGCCTACGAGCAGTACTTC.